One sample yielded the 29 T cell receptor beta chains listed below, sequenced in a study of blood T cell repertoires in COVID-19. Assay: immunoSEQ multiplex PCR; the TCRdb copy retains only in-frame clones and omits some. The sample carries a few hundred thousand clones, nearly 90% recorded once. Material for sequencing was PBMCs or T cells enriched from blood (not recorded which). All receptors come from a woman younger than 30 with acute COVID-19.

The chain has TRBV11-3 and TRBJ2-7, with 10 nucleotides matching TRBD2. The CDR3 runs to 16 residues. The J segment lost 4 bases and the V segment lost 1 base, leaving 7 bases of the junction unmatched. CDR1 is SGHNT, CDR2 YENEEA, per germline. As DNA, the CDR3 is TGTGCCAGCAGCTTAGGTAGTAGCGGGAGGAGTTACGAGCAGTACTTC. Translation gives CASSLGSSGRSYEQYF.

V gene TRBV7-3 combines with J gene TRBJ2-6; no clear D gene. The CDR3 contains 15 residues. The V gene's germline CDR1 is SGHTA and CDR2 FQGTGA. V was trimmed by 5 bases and J by 2 bases, leaving 10 bases between them. The CDR3 nucleotides read TGTGCCAGCAGCCTCTCGTCTGCTGGGGCCAACGTCCTGACTTTC. Translation: CASSLSSAGANVLTF.

V gene TRBV19 combines with J gene TRBJ1-1, with TRBD1 as a possible D gene (5 bases). The CDR3 covers 13 residues. The V gene's germline CDR1 is LNHDA and CDR2 SQIVND (reference sequence). V was shortened by 0 bases and J by 7 bases, with 9 bases between the two germline ends. The CDR3: CASSIDRGGEAFF. In nucleotides, the CDR3 is TGTGCCAGTAGTATAGATCGGGGGGGTGAAGCTTTCTTT.

The CDR3 sequence is CASAKGAKDQPQHF. DNA of the CDR3: TGTGCTAGTGCAAAGGGGGCGAAGGATCAGCCCCAGCATTTT. The chain joins TRBV12-5 to TRBJ1-5, with 7 bases identical to TRBD1. Losses at the gene ends were 7 bases for V and 5 bases for J; bases not matched to a gene: 8. CDR3 size: 14 residues. Germline CDR1 and CDR2: LGHNT and FRNRAP.

The chain carries TRBV19 and TRBJ1-6, with TRBD1 as a possible D gene (6 bases). This CDR3 has 15 residues. Germline V gene sequence: CDR1 LNHDA, CDR2 SQIVND (reference sequence). The V end lost 3 bases, the J end lost 7 bases, and 13 bases lay between the germline ends. The CDR3 is CASSITGHNNSPLHF. The DNA of the CDR3 is TGTGCCAGTAGTATTACGGGACATAACAATTCACCCCTCCACTTT.

A few counts support this clone. The chain links TRBV27 to TRBJ2-1; the match to TRBD2 covers 11 bases. CDR3 length: 16 amino acids. V dropped 6 bases and J dropped 6; count of bases not matched to a gene: 10. CDR1 is MNHEY, CDR2 SMNVEV, per germline (reference sequence). The CDR3 here is CASRIAGGRGGNEQFF. The CDR3 nucleotides read TGTGCCAGCAGAATAGCGGGAGGGAGAGGGGGCAATGAGCAGTTCTTC.

This chain links TRBV12-5 with TRBJ2-1; possibly TRBD1 for D (6 bases). Trimming took off 6 bases at V and 7 bases at J, with 19 bases between the two ends. The CDR3 is 15 residues long. Per germline, CDR1 LGHNT and CDR2 FRNRAP. The CDR3 coding sequence is TGTGCTAGTGGCCCCCGGGCTTTTAGGGGGAATGAGCAGTTCTTC. Translation gives CASGPRAFRGNEQFF.

To note about this clone: One junction end does not reproduce the germline sequence, and a read error may be involved. The V gene is TRBV28, the J gene TRBJ2-7; D perhaps matches TRBD2 (5 bases). The CDR3 is 15 residues long. Germline V lookup: CDR1 MDHEN, CDR2 SYDVKM. Written as DNA, the CDR3 is TGTGCCAGCGGTTTGAGGGTAATGCCGGGCTACGAGCAGTACTTC. Translated, it gives CASGLRVMPGYEQYF.

The genes are TRBV4-1 and TRBJ1-1, with unresolved D. This CDR3 comprises 14 residues. Looked up from germline, CDR1 is MGHRA and CDR2 is YSYEKL. V shed 6 bases and J shed 8 bases, with 19 bases lying between them. The CDR3 DNA reads TGCGCCAGCAGTCCCGACACGGCCTACCGAGAAGCTTTCTTT. This sequence encodes CASSPDTAYREAFF.

This chain connects TRBV24-1 to TRBJ1-2, with D uncertain. The CDR3 loop spans 13 amino acids. Trimming took 2 bases from V and 8 from J, leaving 11 bases between them. Germline V gene lookup returns CDR1 KGHDR and CDR2 SFDVKD. CDR3 sequence reads: CATSDYGRGGYTF. DNA for the CDR3: TGTGCCACCAGTGATTATGGCAGAGGAGGCTACACCTTC.

The V and J genes are TRBV11-3 and TRBJ1-1; 8 nucleotides align to TRBD1. Germline CDR1 SGHNT, CDR2 YENEEA. V lost 4 bases and J lost 8; bases outside the gene matches: 3. There are 12 residues in the CDR3. This chain's CDR3 is CASSSRTGEAFF. The CDR3 DNA follows: TGTGCCAGCAGCTCACGGACAGGGGAAGCTTTCTTT.

The chain combines TRBV5-1 with TRBJ2-3; 9 bases match TRBD2. The germline V gene encodes CDR1 SGHRS and CDR2 YFSETQ. CDR3 length: 17 residues. With 0 bases clipped from V and 3 bases from J, the junction kept 8 bases outside the gene matches. The CDR3: CASSLGDSGRRTDTQYF. The CDR3 DNA reads TGCGCCAGCAGCTTGGGGGATAGCGGGAGACGGACAGATACGCAGTATTTT.

V usage is TRBV7-9 and J usage is TRBJ1-1; D ambiguous. This CDR3 has 12 residues. Germline V gene data show CDR1 as SEHNR and CDR2 as FQNEAQ (reference sequence). V dropped 3 bases and J dropped 0 bases, with 2 bases sitting between them. CDR3 amino acids: CASSFMNTEAFF. CDR3 DNA: TGTGCCAGCAGCTTTATGAACACTGAAGCTTTCTTT.

The V call is TRBV12-5, the J call TRBJ2-1; D is possibly TRBD2 (5 bases). The V end lost 4 bases, the J end lost 6 bases, and 10 bases lay between the germline ends. The germline CDR1 and CDR2 sequences are LGHNT and FRNRAP. This CDR3 contains 13 residues. The CDR3 DNA reads as TGTGCTAGTGGTTCCGACTATTCCAATGAGCAGTTCTTC. This translates into CASGSDYSNEQFF.

This chain joins TRBV5-1 and TRBJ2-5, with TRBD1 matching over 7 bases. V shed 0 bases and J 5 bases; nucleotides not matched to a gene: 13. The CDR3 runs 17 residues. Germline CDR1 SGHRS, CDR2 YFSETQ. The CDR3 sequence: CASSLARLGQTGETQYF. In DNA, the CDR3 is TGCGCCAGCAGCTTGGCGCGCTTGGGACAGACAGGGGAGACCCAGTACTTC.

The chain joins TRBV6-5 to TRBJ2-5, with TRBD1 matching 10 bases. The CDR3 sequence is 14 residues long. After removal of 4 bases from V and 3 bases from J, the junction contained 2 bases not matched to a gene. Germline values: CDR1 MNHEY, CDR2 SVGAGI. The CDR3 DNA reads TGTGCCAGCAGTTTCGGGACAGGGGAAGAGACCCAGTACTTC. It specifies CASSFGTGEETQYF.

V gene TRBV28 combines with J gene TRBJ1-2; TRBD1 aligns across 7 bases. The CDR3 sequence is 15 residues long. V lost 4 bases, J lost 8 bases, and 13 bases stayed unmatched. Per the germline V gene, CDR1 is MDHEN and CDR2 is SYDVKM. CDR3 nucleotide sequence: TGTGCCAGCAGTTCCACCCACAGACAGGGCTGGGGCTACACCTTC. Its translation: CASSSTHRQGWGYTF.

The V and J genes are TRBV3-1 (or the pseudogene TRBV3-2) and TRBJ1-1, with D maybe TRBD1 (6 bases). CDR1 and CDR2 (germline): LGHDT, YNNKEL (reference sequence). The CDR3 consists of 12 residues. Trimming took 6 bases from V and 8 from J, leaving 13 bases between them. This CDR3 is CASRLTGSEAFF. CDR3 nucleotides: TGTGCCAGCAGGCTTACAGGGTCCGAAGCTTTCTTT.

CDR3 sequence (DNA): TGCGCCAGCAGCCGGACTAGCGGGAGAAATAGCGAGCAGTACTTC. Its translation is CASSRTSGRNSEQYF. This chain links TRBV5-1 with TRBJ2-7; 13 nucleotides line up with TRBD2. CDR1 and CDR2 (germline): SGHRS, YFSETQ. V lost 4 bases to trimming and J lost 6 bases; unmatched junction nucleotides: 7. The CDR3 covers 15 residues.

V usage is TRBV19 and J usage is TRBJ1-5; D gene ambiguous. V was pared by 7 bases and J by 0 bases, with 16 bases between. The CDR3 extends over 16 amino acids. CDR1 and CDR2 from the germline V gene are LNHDA and SQIVND (reference sequence). CDR3 sequence reads: CASKEDSLYSNQPQHF. The DNA of the CDR3 is TGTGCCAGTAAAGAGGACTCCCTCTATAGCAATCAGCCCCAGCATTTT.

The rearrangement links TRBV7-8 to TRBJ2-7; 11 bases agree with TRBD2. The CDR3 is 15 residues long. Germline lookup yields CDR1 SGHVS and CDR2 FQNEAQ. V lost 5 bases, J lost 3 bases, and 6 bases stayed unmatched. CDR3 bases: TGTGCCAGCAGCCAACCCACTAGCGGGGGCTACGAGCAGTACTTC. Translating it yields CASSQPTSGGYEQYF.

The rearrangement links TRBV30 to TRBJ1-2; 8 positions agree with TRBD1. CDR1 is GTSNPN and CDR2 is SVGIG in the germline V gene (reference sequence). Trimming removed 4 bases from V and 5 bases from J; junction bases left unmatched: 12. This CDR3 has 15 amino acids. DNA of the CDR3: TGTGCCTGGAACCCCTCGACAGGGGCAAGATATGGCTACACCTTC. Protein product: CAWNPSTGARYGYTF.

The chain has TRBV4-2 and TRBJ1-1; the match to TRBD1 covers 10 bases. Germline V lookup: CDR1 LGHNA, CDR2 YNFKEQ. V lost 0 bases to trimming and J lost 3 bases; unmatched junction nucleotides: 7. CDR3 length: 17 amino acids. Here the CDR3 DNA reads TGTGCCAGCAGCCAAGATCTATTCGGACAGGGGGACACTGAAGCTTTCTTT. This translates into CASSQDLFGQGDTEAFF.

V usage is TRBV6-5 and J usage is TRBJ2-7, with 10 bases aligning to TRBD1. The CDR3 sequence is 14 residues long. V was clipped by 9 bases and J by 7 bases; unmatched bases: 12. CDR1 MNHEY and CDR2 SVGAGI come from the germline V gene. Here the CDR3 DNA reads TGTGCCAGTAGCTCCGGGACAGGGGAGAGAGAGCAGTACTTC. Its protein product is CASSSGTGEREQYF.

V is TRBV18 and J is TRBJ2-7; 8 nucleotides match TRBD1. Germline CDR1 KGHSH, CDR2 LQKENI. This CDR3 is 14 amino acids long. V lost 5 bases to trimming and J lost 0 bases; unmatched junction nucleotides: 3. Here the CDR3 DNA reads TGTGCCAGCTCATCGACAGGGGTCTCCTACGAGCAGTACTTC. As protein: CASSSTGVSYEQYF.

CDR3: CASSEWQGGETQYF. The CDR3 nucleotides read TGTGCCAGCAGTGAGTGGCAGGGAGGGGAGACCCAGTACTTC. The chain carries TRBV2 and TRBJ2-5, with 7 bases aligning to TRBD2. The germline V gene has CDR1 SNHLY and CDR2 FYNNEI. J lost 5 bases, V lost 3 bases, and 6 bases had no gene match. This CDR3 has 14 amino acids.

The chain couples TRBV28 to TRBJ2-3, with a weak D call TRBD1 (5 bases). The length of the CDR3 is 18 residues. V lost 4 bases and J 4 bases, leaving 24 bases between the germline ends. Germline CDR1 MDHEN, CDR2 SYDVKM. CDR3 loop: CASSSPPPWGSGADTQYF. CDR3 bases: TGTGCCAGCAGTTCACCCCCCCCCTGGGGCAGTGGGGCAGATACGCAGTATTTT.

J is TRBJ2-7 and V is TRBV2; 7 nucleotides align to TRBD1. This CDR3 spans 13 amino acids. CDR1 is SNHLY, CDR2 FYNNEI, per germline. J lost 4 bases, V lost 3 bases, and 3 bases had no gene match. CDR3 sequence (DNA): TGTGCCAGCAGTGACGACAGGGTTTACGAGCAGTACTTC. Protein: CASSDDRVYEQYF.

The J gene is TRBJ2-3, the V gene TRBV7-9; possibly TRBD1 for D (5 bases). This CDR3 comprises 15 residues. V lost 1 base and J 4 bases, leaving 12 bases between the germline ends. Germline V gene lookup returns CDR1 SEHNR and CDR2 FQNEAQ (reference sequence). Here the CDR3 reads CASSLEGSLSDTQYF. CDR3 nucleotides: TGTGCCAGCAGCTTAGAGGGGTCGCTTTCAGATACGCAGTATTTT.